The TCR beta chain under discussion was sequenced for a study of T-cell memory formation after mild COVID-19. Looking at the study overall: The study found TCR clusters largely donor specific. Whole-study results and caveats: CM and EM subsets held most contracting CD4+ clones; EMRA held CD8+ ones.

The ends were cut back, 2 bases at V and 2 bases at J, with 9 bases in the middle. Germline CDR1 reads SEHNR; CDR2 reads FQNEAQ (reference sequence). This CDR3 contains 15 residues. TCRdb fed the 5' RACE reads into MiXCR, producing one record per CDR3 protein. The sample shows about 340,000 distinct CDR3 sequences, approximately 14% of them seen only once. Comment on this clonotype: Its specificity is unknown.

The receptor comes from a man aged 18-30 years who had mild COVID-19 (a few samples of this study predate the infection). Cell type and time point are not known. The chain carries TRBV7-9 and TRBJ1-4; D unclear. The source material was PBMCs or a T cell subset sorted from them (not recorded which). The DNA of the CDR3 is TGTGCCAGCAGCTTAATAACGCAGACTAATGAAAAACTGTTTTTT. Encoded protein: CASSLITQTNEKLFF.